The T cell receptor (beta chain) described here comes from a study of blood T cell repertoires in COVID-19. Study in general: Sites in the United States, Italy and Spain provided acute and convalescent COVID-19 samples. Sample material is recorded as cDNA or gDNA derived from T cells, B-cell-depleted T cells, or PBMCs.

This CDR3 has 14 residues. V gave up 6 bases and J gave up 6 bases, with 15 bases separating them. CDR1 is MNHEY, CDR2 SVGAGI, per germline. As originally analysed: How many nucleated cells were present was estimated from reference gene primer amplification. Sequencing used immunoSEQ multiplex PCR; TCRdb keeps in-frame clones, though not all of them. The V and J calls and clone size come from that table; D and trimming were worked out from the DNA. The sample holds 300,000 to 350,000 clones, roughly nine tenths seen once. This TCR came from a young man with active or convalescent COVID-19. Sequenced: peripheral blood. The genes are TRBV6-5 and TRBJ2-1; TRBD1 might be the D (5 bases). The CDR3: CASRDRSQVNEQFF. DNA for the CDR3: TGTGCCAGCAGAGACAGAAGCCAGGTCAATGAGCAGTTCTTC.